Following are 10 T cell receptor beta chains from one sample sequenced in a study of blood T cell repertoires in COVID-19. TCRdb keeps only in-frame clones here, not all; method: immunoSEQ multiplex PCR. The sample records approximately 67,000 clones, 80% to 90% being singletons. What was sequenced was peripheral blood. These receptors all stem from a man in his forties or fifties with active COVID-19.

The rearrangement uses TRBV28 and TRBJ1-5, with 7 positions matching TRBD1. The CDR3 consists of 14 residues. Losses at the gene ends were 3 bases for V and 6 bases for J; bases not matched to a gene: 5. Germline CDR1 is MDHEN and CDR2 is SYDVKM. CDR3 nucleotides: TGTGCCAGCAGTTTGCCAGGGGGAAGTCAGCCCCAGCATTTT. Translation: CASSLPGGSQPQHF.

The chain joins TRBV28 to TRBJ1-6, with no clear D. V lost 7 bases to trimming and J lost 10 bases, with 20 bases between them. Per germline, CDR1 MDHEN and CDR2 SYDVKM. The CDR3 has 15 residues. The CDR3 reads CASTKTTGELSPLHF. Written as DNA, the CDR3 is TGTGCCAGCACCAAAACGACCGGGGAACTGTCACCCCTCCACTTT. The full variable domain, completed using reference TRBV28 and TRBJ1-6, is DVKVTQSSRYLVKRTGEKVFLECVQDMDHENMFWYRQDPGLGLRLIYFSYDVKMKEKGDIPEGYSVSREKKERFSLILESASTNQTSMYLCASTKTTGELSPLHFGNGTRLTVT.

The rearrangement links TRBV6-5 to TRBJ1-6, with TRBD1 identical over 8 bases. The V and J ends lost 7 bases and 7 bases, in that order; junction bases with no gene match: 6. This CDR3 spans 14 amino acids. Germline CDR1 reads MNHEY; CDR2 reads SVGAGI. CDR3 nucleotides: TGTGCCAGCACCTTTGACAGGGGAAATTCACCCCTCCACTTT. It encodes CASTFDRGNSPLHF.

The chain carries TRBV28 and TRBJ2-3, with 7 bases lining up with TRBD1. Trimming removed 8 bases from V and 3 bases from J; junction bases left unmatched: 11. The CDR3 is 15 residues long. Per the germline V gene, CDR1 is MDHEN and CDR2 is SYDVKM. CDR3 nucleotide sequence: TGTGCCAGCCTACAACAACAGGGGTCGACAGATACGCAGTATTTT. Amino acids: CASLQQQGSTDTQYF.

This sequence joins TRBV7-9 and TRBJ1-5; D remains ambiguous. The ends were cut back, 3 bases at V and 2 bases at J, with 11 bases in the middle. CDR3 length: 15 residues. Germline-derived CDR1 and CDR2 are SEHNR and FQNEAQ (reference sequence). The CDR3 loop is CASSLLALGNQPQHF. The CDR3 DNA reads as TGTGCCAGCAGCTTGCTGGCCCTCGGCAATCAGCCCCAGCATTTT.

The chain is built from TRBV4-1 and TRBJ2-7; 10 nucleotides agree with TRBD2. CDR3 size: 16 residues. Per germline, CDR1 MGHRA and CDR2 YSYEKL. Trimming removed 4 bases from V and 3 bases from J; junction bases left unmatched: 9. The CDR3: CASSLRGEREGYEQYF. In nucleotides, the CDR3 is TGCGCCAGCAGCCTGAGAGGGGAGCGGGAGGGCTACGAGCAGTACTTC.

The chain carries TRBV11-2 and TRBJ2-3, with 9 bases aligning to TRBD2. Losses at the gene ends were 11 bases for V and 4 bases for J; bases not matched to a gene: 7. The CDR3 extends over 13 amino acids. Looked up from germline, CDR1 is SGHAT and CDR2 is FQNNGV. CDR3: CALASGVSDTQYF. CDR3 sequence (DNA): TGTGCCTTAGCTAGCGGGGTGTCAGATACGCAGTATTTT.

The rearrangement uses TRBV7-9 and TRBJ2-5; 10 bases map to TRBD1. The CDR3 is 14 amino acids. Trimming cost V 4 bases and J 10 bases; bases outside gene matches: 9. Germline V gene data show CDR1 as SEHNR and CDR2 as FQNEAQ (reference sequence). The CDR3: CASSSPGQGSIQYF. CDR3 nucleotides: TGTGCCAGCAGCTCGCCGGGACAGGGGTCGATCCAGTACTTC.

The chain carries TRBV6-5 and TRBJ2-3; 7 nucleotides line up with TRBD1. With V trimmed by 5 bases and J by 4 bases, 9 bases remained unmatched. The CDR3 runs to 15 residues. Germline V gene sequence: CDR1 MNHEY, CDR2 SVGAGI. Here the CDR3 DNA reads TGTGCCAGCAGTCGACAGGGCTGGACCCCAGATACGCAGTATTTT. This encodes CASSRQGWTPDTQYF.

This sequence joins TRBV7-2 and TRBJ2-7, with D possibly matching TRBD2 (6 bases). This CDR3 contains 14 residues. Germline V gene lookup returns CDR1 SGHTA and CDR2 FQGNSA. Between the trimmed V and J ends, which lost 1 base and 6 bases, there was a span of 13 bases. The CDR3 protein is CASSLDAGIREQYF. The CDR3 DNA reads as TGTGCCAGCAGCTTAGATGCGGGGATCCGCGAGCAGTACTTC.